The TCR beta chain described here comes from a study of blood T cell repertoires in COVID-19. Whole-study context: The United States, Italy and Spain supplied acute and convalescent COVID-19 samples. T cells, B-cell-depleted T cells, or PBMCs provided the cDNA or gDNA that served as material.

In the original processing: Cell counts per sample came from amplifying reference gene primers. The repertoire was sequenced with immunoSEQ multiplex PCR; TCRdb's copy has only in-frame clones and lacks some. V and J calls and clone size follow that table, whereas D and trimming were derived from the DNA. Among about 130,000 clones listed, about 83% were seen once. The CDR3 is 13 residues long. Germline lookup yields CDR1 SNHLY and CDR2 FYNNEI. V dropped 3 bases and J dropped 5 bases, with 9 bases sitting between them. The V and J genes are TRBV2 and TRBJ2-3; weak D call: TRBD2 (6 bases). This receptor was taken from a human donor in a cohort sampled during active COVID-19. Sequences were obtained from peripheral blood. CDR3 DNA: TGTGCCAGCAGTGAGGGAGGTGGAGATACGCAGTATTTT. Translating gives CASSEGGGDTQYF.